This is a list of T cell receptor beta chains from one sample in a study of shared clonotypes between healthy human individuals. The data were produced by immunoSEQ multiplex PCR, yet TCRdb's version contains in-frame clones alone and is incomplete. The sample has 1.5 million to 2.5 million clones; roughly 95% are singletons. Sequenced sample: naive CD8+ T cells sorted from blood. These receptor sequences come from a man aged 18-30 years in good health. The CDR3 runs from the conserved cysteine through the conserved F or W. The order of the fields is J gene, D gene, V gene, CDR3 protein. The D gene is left open where the match is weak.

j_call: TRBJ2-2
d_call: TRBD2
v_call: TRBV29-1
cdr3_aa: CSALGLAGDETGELFF

j_call: TRBJ1-1
d_call: TRBD1
v_call: TRBV9
cdr3_aa: CASSVGQGKTEAFF

j_call: TRBJ1-5
d_call: .
v_call: TRBV18
cdr3_aa: CASSPTGGDQPQHF

j_call: TRBJ2-7
d_call: .
v_call: TRBV11-2
cdr3_aa: CASSLGRGREQYF

j_call: TRBJ1-1
d_call: .
v_call: TRBV19
cdr3_aa: CASSIGFNTEAFF

j_call: TRBJ2-7
d_call: TRBD2
v_call: TRBV10-2
cdr3_aa: CASSLAGGLYEQYF

j_call: TRBJ2-1
d_call: TRBD1
v_call: TRBV4-1
cdr3_aa: CASSQDMGTGAYNEQFF

j_call: TRBJ2-7
d_call: .
v_call: TRBV29-1
cdr3_aa: CSVASRRDYEQYF

j_call: TRBJ1-1
d_call: .
v_call: TRBV29-1
cdr3_aa: CSVEDLGIAFF

j_call: TRBJ2-7
d_call: .
v_call: TRBV27
cdr3_aa: CASSLLAGHEQYF

j_call: TRBJ2-1
d_call: .
v_call: TRBV29-1
cdr3_aa: CSVEGVSDEQFF

j_call: TRBJ2-7
d_call: TRBD1
v_call: TRBV10-1
cdr3_aa: CASSEGGQADEQYF

j_call: TRBJ2-1
d_call: TRBD2
v_call: TRBV7-6
cdr3_aa: CASSYYSGAYNEQFF

j_call: TRBJ2-5
d_call: .
v_call: TRBV18
cdr3_aa: CASSPDREPWETQYF

j_call: TRBJ1-5
d_call: .
v_call: TRBV27
cdr3_aa: CASSPAPLGPQHF

j_call: TRBJ2-3
d_call: TRBD2
v_call: TRBV28
cdr3_aa: CASRNPSGGTEAQYF

j_call: TRBJ1-1
d_call: TRBD1
v_call: TRBV4-1
cdr3_aa: CASSLTGERGTEAFF

j_call: TRBJ1-1
d_call: TRBD1
v_call: TRBV5-8
cdr3_aa: CACDRVNTEAFF

j_call: TRBJ2-2
d_call: .
v_call: TRBV6-1
cdr3_aa: CASSMIPGELFF

j_call: TRBJ2-1
d_call: TRBD1
v_call: TRBV6-4
cdr3_aa: CASTDRGEQFF

j_call: TRBJ1-1
d_call: TRBD1
v_call: TRBV9
cdr3_aa: CASSPGGNTEAFF

j_call: TRBJ2-7
d_call: .
v_call: TRBV5-1
cdr3_aa: CASSLAGRDYEQYF

j_call: TRBJ2-7
d_call: TRBD2
v_call: TRBV9
cdr3_aa: CASSGAGLASEQYF

j_call: TRBJ2-2
d_call: .
v_call: TRBV6-6
cdr3_aa: CASRSGELFF

j_call: TRBJ2-3
d_call: TRBD2
v_call: TRBV2
cdr3_aa: CASSDKTSGVTDTQYF

j_call: TRBJ1-2
d_call: .
v_call: TRBV4-1
cdr3_aa: CASSQEVGGIGYGYTF

j_call: TRBJ2-2
d_call: .
v_call: TRBV6-4
cdr3_aa: CASSDLPHTGELFF

j_call: TRBJ2-3
d_call: .
v_call: TRBV7-6
cdr3_aa: CASSPIQGSSDTQYF